The 14 T cell receptor beta chains listed next were all sequenced from one sample in a study of blood T cell repertoires in COVID-19 (dated by TCRdb to 2020 to 2021). Libraries came from the immunoSEQ multiplex PCR assay. Here the immuneACCESS table is served through TCRdb, limited to in-frame sequences with V and J called. Missing clones are a known gap in these copies; in checked studies unresolved V genes cover under half, and the rest lacks a known reason. The sample records 150,000 to 200,000 clones, about nine tenths of which are singletons. Clones ranked in the top ten supply 0.5% to 0.6% of the sample. The sequenced material came from peripheral blood. These receptors all stem from a man between 45 and 60 years old with acute or convalescent COVID-19.

The V gene is TRBV5-5, the J gene TRBJ1-2, with 9 bases aligning to TRBD1. The CDR3 covers 13 residues. J gave up 8 bases and V 0 bases, and 2 bases lay outside the gene matches. Germline CDR1 SGHKS, CDR2 YYEKEE (reference sequence). CDR3 region: CASSLEGTGGYTF. CDR3 bases: TGTGCCAGCAGCTTGGAAGGGACAGGGGGCTACACCTTC.

V and J are TRBV6-5 and TRBJ2-3, with TRBD2 identical over 9 bases. V shed 2 bases, J shed 1 base, and the junction held 4 bases outside the gene matches. The CDR3 totals 16 residues. In germline, CDR1 is MNHEY, CDR2 SVGAGI. In DNA, the CDR3 is TGTGCCAGCAGTTACCGCGGGGGGGCCGGCACAGATACGCAGTATTTT. Residues: CASSYRGGAGTDTQYF.

This rearrangement joins TRBV4-2 to TRBJ1-2, with 8 bases fitting TRBD1. Germline CDR1 and CDR2: LGHNA and YNFKEQ. V trimming: 0 bases; J trimming: 2 bases; junction bases outside the gene matches: 2. CDR3 length equals 15 residues. The CDR3 region is CASSQEYRGNYGYTF. The CDR3 DNA sequence: TGTGCCAGCAGCCAAGAATACAGGGGGAACTATGGCTACACCTTC.

The chain joins TRBV5-1 to TRBJ1-6; D is unclear. The germline gives CDR1 SGHRS, CDR2 YFSETQ. Trimming removed 0 bases from V and 5 bases from J, with 6 bases in between. The CDR3 totals 14 residues. CDR3 in DNA: TGCGCCAGCAGCTTGGACAGCAATAATTCACCCCTCCACTTT. Translation gives CASSLDSNNSPLHF.

The chain has TRBV6-6 and TRBJ2-5; perhaps TRBD1 as D (6 bases). The CDR3 is 15 residues long. V shed 4 bases and J shed 2 bases, with 14 bases lying between them. Germline values: CDR1 MNHNY, CDR2 SVGAGI (reference sequence). The CDR3 nucleotides read TGTGCCAGCAGTTTCGGGACATCCGAGCAAGAGACCCAGTACTTC. Protein: CASSFGTSEQETQYF.

The chain employs TRBV11-2 and TRBJ2-2, with 9 nucleotides matching TRBD1. Germline trimming cut 6 bases from V and 6 bases from J; bases unmatched to any gene: 11. Germline V gene sequence: CDR1 SGHAT, CDR2 FQNNGV. The CDR3 is 16 amino acids. As DNA, the CDR3 is TGTGCCAGCAGGGTGCCGGGACAGGGAATAGCCGGGGAGCTGTTTTTT. Amino acid sequence: CASRVPGQGIAGELFF.

J is TRBJ1-6 and V is TRBV18; D unclear. V lost 11 bases, J lost 9 bases, and 17 bases lay in between. The CDR3 loop spans 13 amino acids. Germline CDR1 is KGHSH and CDR2 is LQKENI. The CDR3 nucleotides read TGTGCCGCGCGGGGAGAGGGCAGTTCACCCCTCCACTTT. Its translation is CAARGEGSSPLHF.

The chain carries TRBV6-2 or TRBV6-3 and TRBJ2-7; 8 nucleotides line up with TRBD1. V was clipped by 5 bases and J by 6 bases; unmatched bases: 3. The germline V gene encodes CDR1 MNHEY and CDR2 SVGEGT. The CDR3 covers 12 residues. This CDR3 is CASSDRGGEQYV. The CDR3 DNA follows: TGTGCCAGCAGTGACAGGGGCGGCGAGCAGTACGTC.

Here the CDR3 reads CASSQEPELNTEAFF. The CDR3 coding sequence is TGTGCCAGCAGCCAAGAGCCGGAGCTGAACACTGAAGCTTTCTTT. The chain links TRBV4-2 to TRBJ1-1; D uncertain. Germline assignment: CDR1 LGHNA and CDR2 YNFKEQ. The CDR3 is 15 amino acids. Trimming removed 0 bases from V and 0 bases from J, with 8 bases in between.

The J gene is TRBJ2-7, the V gene TRBV7-2; 8 bases are shared with TRBD2. Germline V gives CDR1 SGHTA, CDR2 FQGNSA. The CDR3 contains 14 residues. V lost 4 bases and J lost 5; bases outside the gene matches: 7. CDR3 DNA: TGTGCCAGCAGCTCCCCGGGAGGGCCCAACGAGCAGTACTTC. Translated, it gives CASSSPGGPNEQYF.

The chain is built from TRBV28 and TRBJ1-4, with 7 nucleotides matching TRBD1. This CDR3 has 14 amino acids. The V and J ends lost 6 bases and 5 bases, in that order; junction bases with no gene match: 6. Germline lookup yields CDR1 MDHEN and CDR2 SYDVKM. The CDR3 DNA reads as TGTGCCAGCAGCCAAAACAGGGGAAATGAAAAACTGTTTTTT. It codes for CASSQNRGNEKLFF.

The V call is TRBV5-1, the J call TRBJ2-7; 11 nucleotides line up with TRBD2. The CDR3 is 14 amino acids. The V and J ends lost 2 bases and 5 bases, in that order; junction bases with no gene match: 3. Per germline, CDR1 SGHRS and CDR2 YFSETQ. The CDR3 protein is CASSFTSGRNEQYF. CDR3 bases: TGCGCCAGCAGCTTCACTAGCGGGAGAAACGAGCAGTACTTC.

The chain carries TRBV3-1 (or the pseudogene TRBV3-2) and TRBJ2-5; 12 bases agree with TRBD2. V shed 6 bases and J 7 bases; nucleotides not matched to a gene: 12. This CDR3 has 16 residues. Looked up from germline, CDR1 is LGHDT and CDR2 is YNNKEL (reference sequence). CDR3 loop: CASSHLAGGMFGTQYF. CDR3 DNA sequence: TGTGCCAGCAGTCATCTAGCGGGGGGGATGTTTGGGACCCAGTACTTC.

The J gene is TRBJ1-6, the V gene TRBV15; possibly TRBD1 for D (5 bases). The CDR3 runs to 19 residues. The V gene lost 0 bases and the J gene lost 5 bases, with 20 bases spanning the gap. Looked up from germline, CDR1 is LNHNV and CDR2 is YYDKDF (reference sequence). This CDR3 reads CATSRDLDTWAGNNSPLHF. The CDR3 DNA sequence: TGTGCCACCAGCAGAGATTTAGACACTTGGGCAGGGAATAATTCACCCCTCCACTTT.